This TCR beta chain was sequenced during a study of blood T cell repertoires in COVID-19. Original processing notes: Reference gene primer amplification in the assay estimated nucleated cell counts. Here immunoSEQ multiplex PCR was the method, and the copy in TCRdb shows in-frame clones only, minus some. V, J and clone size were drawn from that table, and D and trimming were deduced from the DNA. The profile shows 150,000 to 200,000 clones, about 90% of them singletons. The CDR3 loop spans 15 amino acids. Germline V gives CDR1 LNHDA, CDR2 SQIVND (reference sequence). The V segment lost 7 bases and the J segment 0 bases; nucleotides outside the gene matches: 4.

The receptor was isolated from a woman younger than 35 who had recovered from COVID-19. The sequenced sample was PBMCs or T cells enriched from blood (not recorded which). The rearrangement joins TRBV19 to TRBJ1-4, with 8 nucleotides matching TRBD1. The CDR3 loop reads CASKRTGTTNEKLFF. In nucleotides, the CDR3 is TGTGCCAGTAAAAGGACAGGGACAACTAATGAAAAACTGTTTTTT.